What follows describes a single TCR beta chain. Its specificity is not known. This sample is part of a study of tumor-infiltrating lymphocytes in localized non-small cell lung cancer. Study-wide findings and caveats: TCRbeta sequencing showed higher T cell infiltration in tumors than uninvolved lung. Technical variation could not be separated from intratumor heterogeneity here. TCR sequencing covered a subset of patients with enough tissue.

Produced via immunoSEQ multiplex PCR; TCRdb's table is partial and in-frame only. The repertoire holds 3,500 to 5,000 clones, with around 66% as singletons. Germline V gene lookup returns CDR1 SGHRS and CDR2 YFSETQ. V was shortened by 2 bases and J by 2 bases, with 16 bases between the two germline ends. The CDR3 loop spans 16 amino acids. Sequencing used uninvolved lung tissue not adjacent to the tumor. This chain joins TRBV5-1 and TRBJ2-5; D ambiguous. This sequence was found in a human donor with non-small cell lung cancer. The CDR3 spells CASSLAGLHKQETQYF. The CDR3 nucleotides are TGCGCCAGCAGCTTAGCCGGCCTTCATAAACAAGAGACCCAGTACTTC. Combining the CDR3 with reference TRBV5-1 and TRBJ2-5 gives the whole variable domain KAGVTQTPRYLIKTRGQQVTLSCSPISGHRSVSWYQQTPGQGLQFLFEYFSETQRNKGNFPGRFSGRQFSNSRSEMNVSTLELGDSALYLCASSLAGLHKQETQYFGPGTRLLVL.